Here is one T cell receptor beta chain with its context. The antigen is undetermined. Sequenced by immunoSEQ multiplex PCR; TCRdb stores in-frame clones only, minus some. Of around 250,000 clones listed, more than 85% were seen once; the top ten hold approximately 0.52%. The V gene lost 6 bases and the J gene lost 2 bases, with 14 bases spanning the gap. CDR3 length equals 14 residues. Germline CDR1 is SGHTA and CDR2 is FQGNSA. The source of the sample is a study of T cell responses to AZD1222 COVID-19 vaccine. Study context: Recipients boosted at about 4 weeks or about 12 weeks are pooled.

Study outcomes and limitations: In a largely white British group with more females than males, clonal diversity was possibly underestimated.

The clonotype was recovered from an adult in good health. The material was peripheral blood, obtained on day 0 of AZD1222 vaccination. V usage is TRBV7-2 and J usage is TRBJ2-7; D tentatively reads TRBD1 or TRBD2 (6 bases each). The CDR3 nucleotides read TGTGCCAGCAGTCTAAAGGGGGGTGCCTACGAGCAGTACTTC. Its protein product is CASSLKGGAYEQYF. Full variable domain (remainder filled in from reference TRBV7-2 and TRBJ2-7): GAGVSQSPSNKVTEKGKDVELRCDPISGHTALYWYRQSLGQGLEFLIYFQGNSAPDKSGLPSDRFSAERTGGSVSTLTIQRTQQEDSAVYLCASSLKGGAYEQYFGPGTRLTVT.